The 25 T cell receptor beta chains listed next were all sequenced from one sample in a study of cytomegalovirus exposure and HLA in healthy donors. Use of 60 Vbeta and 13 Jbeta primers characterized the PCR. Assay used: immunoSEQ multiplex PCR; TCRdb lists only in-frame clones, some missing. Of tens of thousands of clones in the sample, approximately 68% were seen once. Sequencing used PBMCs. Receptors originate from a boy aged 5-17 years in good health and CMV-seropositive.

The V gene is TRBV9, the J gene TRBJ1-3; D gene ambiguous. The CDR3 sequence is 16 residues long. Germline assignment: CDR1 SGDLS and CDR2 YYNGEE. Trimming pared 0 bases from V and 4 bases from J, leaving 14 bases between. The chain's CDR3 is CASSVDSRVGGNTIYF. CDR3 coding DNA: TGTGCCAGCAGCGTAGATAGCCGGGTTGGGGGAAACACCATATATTTT. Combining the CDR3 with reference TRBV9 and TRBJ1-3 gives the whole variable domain DSGVTQTPKHLITATGQRVTLRCSPRSGDLSVYWYQQSLDQGLQFLIQYYNGEERAKGNILERFSAQQFPDLHSELNLSSLELGDSALYFCASSVDSRVGGNTIYFGEGSWLTVV.

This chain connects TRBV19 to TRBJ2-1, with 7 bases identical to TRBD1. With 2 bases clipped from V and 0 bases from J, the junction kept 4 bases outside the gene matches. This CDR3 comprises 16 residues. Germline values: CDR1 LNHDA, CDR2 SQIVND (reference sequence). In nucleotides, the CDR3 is TGTGCCAGTAGTATACAGGGACAGAGCTCCTACAATGAGCAGTTCTTC. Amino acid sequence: CASSIQGQSSYNEQFF.

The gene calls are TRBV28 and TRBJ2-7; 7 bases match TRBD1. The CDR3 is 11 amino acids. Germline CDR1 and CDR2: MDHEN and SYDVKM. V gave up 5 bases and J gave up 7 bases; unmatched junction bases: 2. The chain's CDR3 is CASSTGVEQYF. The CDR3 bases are TGTGCCAGCAGTACAGGGGTGGAGCAGTACTTC.

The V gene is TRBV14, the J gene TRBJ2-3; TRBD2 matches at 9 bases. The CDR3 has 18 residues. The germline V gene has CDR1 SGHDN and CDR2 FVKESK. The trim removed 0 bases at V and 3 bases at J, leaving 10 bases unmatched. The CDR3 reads CASSQDLRRGGVTDTQYF. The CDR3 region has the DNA TGTGCCAGCAGCCAAGATCTCCGGCGCGGGGGGGTTACAGATACGCAGTATTTT. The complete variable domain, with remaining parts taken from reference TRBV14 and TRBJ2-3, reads EAGVTQFPSHSVIEKGQTVTLRCDPISGHDNLYWYRRVMGKEIKFLLHFVKESKQDESGMPNNRFLAERTGGTYSTLKVQPAELEDSGVYFCASSQDLRRGGVTDTQYFGPGTRLTVL.

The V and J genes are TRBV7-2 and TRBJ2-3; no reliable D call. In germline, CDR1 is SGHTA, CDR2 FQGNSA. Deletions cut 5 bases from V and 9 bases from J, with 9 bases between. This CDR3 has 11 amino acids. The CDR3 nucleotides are TGTGCCAGCAGCCCCCGTGAGACGCAGTATTTT. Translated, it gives CASSPRETQYF.

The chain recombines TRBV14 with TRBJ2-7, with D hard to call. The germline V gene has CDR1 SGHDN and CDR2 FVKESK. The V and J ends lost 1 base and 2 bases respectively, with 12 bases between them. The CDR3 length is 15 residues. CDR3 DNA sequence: TGTGCCAGCAGCCAAGGCGCCTCGAACCCCTACGAGCAGTACTTC. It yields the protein CASSQGASNPYEQYF.

Written as DNA, the CDR3 is TGTGCCAGCCCGGACAGGGGTGGGTACGAGCAGTACTTC. This gives the protein CASPDRGGYEQYF. V gene TRBV2 combines with J gene TRBJ2-7, with 9 positions matching TRBD1. This CDR3 is built from 13 residues. Germline CDR1 SNHLY, CDR2 FYNNEI. J lost 4 bases, V lost 8 bases, and 6 bases had no gene match.

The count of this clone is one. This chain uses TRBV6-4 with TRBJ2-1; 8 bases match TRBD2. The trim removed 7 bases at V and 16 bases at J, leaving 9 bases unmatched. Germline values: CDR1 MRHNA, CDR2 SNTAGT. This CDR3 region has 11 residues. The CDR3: CASTRAGVKFF. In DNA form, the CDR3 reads TGTGCCAGCACCCGAGCGGGGGTGAAATTCTTC.

CDR3 protein: CASSARTARAEAFF. In nucleotides, the CDR3 is TGTGCCAGCAGCGCCCGGACGGCGAGGGCTGAAGCTTTCTTT. This chain connects TRBV9 to TRBJ1-1; D gene unclear. Germline assignment: CDR1 SGDLS and CDR2 YYNGEE. V lost 3 bases and J lost 6, with 15 bases in between. The CDR3 totals 14 residues.

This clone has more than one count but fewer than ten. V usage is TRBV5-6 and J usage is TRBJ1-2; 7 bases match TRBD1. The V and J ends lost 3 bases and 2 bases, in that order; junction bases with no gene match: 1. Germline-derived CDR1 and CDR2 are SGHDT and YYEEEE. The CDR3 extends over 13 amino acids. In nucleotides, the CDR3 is TGTGCCAGCAGCTCACAGGGGAACTATGGCTACACCTTC. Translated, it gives CASSSQGNYGYTF. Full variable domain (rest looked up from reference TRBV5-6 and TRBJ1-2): DAGVTQSPTHLIKTRGQQVTLRCSPKSGHDTVSWYQQALGQGPQFIFQYYEEEERQRGNFPDRFSGHQFPNYSSELNVNALLLGDSALYLCASSSQGNYGYTFGSGTRLTVV.

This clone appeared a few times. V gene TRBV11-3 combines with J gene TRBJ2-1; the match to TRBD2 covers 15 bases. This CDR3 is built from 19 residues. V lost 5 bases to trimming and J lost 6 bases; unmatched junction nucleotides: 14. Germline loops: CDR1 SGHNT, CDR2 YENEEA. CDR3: CASSVGGLAGGDWGNEQFF. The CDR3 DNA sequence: TGTGCCAGCAGCGTTGGGGGACTAGCGGGGGGTGATTGGGGCAATGAGCAGTTCTTC.

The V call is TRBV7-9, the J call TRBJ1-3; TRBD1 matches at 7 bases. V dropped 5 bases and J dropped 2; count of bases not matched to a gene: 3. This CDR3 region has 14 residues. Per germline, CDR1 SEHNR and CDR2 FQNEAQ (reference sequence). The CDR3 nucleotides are TGTGCCAGCAGCCCGACAGGGACTGGAAACACCATATATTTT. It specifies CASSPTGTGNTIYF.

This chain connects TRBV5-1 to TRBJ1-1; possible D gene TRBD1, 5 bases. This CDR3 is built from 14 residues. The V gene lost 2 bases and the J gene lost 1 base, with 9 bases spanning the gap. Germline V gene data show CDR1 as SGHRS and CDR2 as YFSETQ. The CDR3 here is CASSLDSQNTEAFF. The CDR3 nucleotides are TGCGCCAGCAGCTTAGACAGCCAGAACACTGAAGCTTTCTTT.

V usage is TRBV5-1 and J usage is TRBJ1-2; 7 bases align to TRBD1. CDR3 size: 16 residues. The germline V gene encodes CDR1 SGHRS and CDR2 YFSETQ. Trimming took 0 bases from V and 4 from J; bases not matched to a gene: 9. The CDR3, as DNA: TGCGCCAGCAGCTTGGATTCGGGACAGATGTCCTATGGCTACACCTTC. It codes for CASSLDSGQMSYGYTF.

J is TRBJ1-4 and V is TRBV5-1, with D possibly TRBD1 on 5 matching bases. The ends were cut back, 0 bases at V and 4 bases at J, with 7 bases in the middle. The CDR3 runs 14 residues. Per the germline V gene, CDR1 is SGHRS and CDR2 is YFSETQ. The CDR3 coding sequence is TGCGCCAGCAGCTTGGGACAGCGTAATGAAAAACTGTTTTTT. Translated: CASSLGQRNEKLFF.

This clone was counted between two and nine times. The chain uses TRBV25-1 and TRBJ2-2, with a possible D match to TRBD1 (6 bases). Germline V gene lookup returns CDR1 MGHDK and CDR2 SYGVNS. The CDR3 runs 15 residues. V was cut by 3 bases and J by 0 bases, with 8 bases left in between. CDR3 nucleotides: TGTGCCAGCAGTGATGGACAGACGAACACCGGGGAGCTGTTTTTT. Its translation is CASSDGQTNTGELFF. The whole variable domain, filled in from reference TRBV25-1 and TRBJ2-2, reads EADIYQTPRYLVIGTGKKITLECSQTMGHDKMYWYQQDPGMELHLIHYSYGVNSTEKGDLSSESTVSRIRTEHFPLTLESARPSHTSQYLCASSDGQTNTGELFFGEGSRLTVL.

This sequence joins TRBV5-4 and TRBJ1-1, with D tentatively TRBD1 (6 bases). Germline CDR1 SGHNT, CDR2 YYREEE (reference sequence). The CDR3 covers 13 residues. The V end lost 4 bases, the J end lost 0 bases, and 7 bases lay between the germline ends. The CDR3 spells CASSRQVNTEAFF. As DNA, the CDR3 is TGTGCCAGCAGCCGACAGGTGAACACTGAAGCTTTCTTT. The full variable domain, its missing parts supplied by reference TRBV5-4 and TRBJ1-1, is ETGVTQSPTHLIKTRGQQVTLRCSSQSGHNTVSWYQQALGQGPQFIFQYYREEENGRGNFPPRFSGLQFPNYSSELNVNALELDDSALYLCASSRQVNTEAFFGQGTRLTVV.

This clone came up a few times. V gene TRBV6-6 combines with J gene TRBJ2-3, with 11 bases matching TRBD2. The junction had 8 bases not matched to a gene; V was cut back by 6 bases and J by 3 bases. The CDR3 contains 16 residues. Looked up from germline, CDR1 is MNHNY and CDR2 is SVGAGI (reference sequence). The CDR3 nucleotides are TGTGCCAGCAGATATACTAGCGGGAGTGGGACAGATACGCAGTATTTT. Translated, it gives CASRYTSGSGTDTQYF.

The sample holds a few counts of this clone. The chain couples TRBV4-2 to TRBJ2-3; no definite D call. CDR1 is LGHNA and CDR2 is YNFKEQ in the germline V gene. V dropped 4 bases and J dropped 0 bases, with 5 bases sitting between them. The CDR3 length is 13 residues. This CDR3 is CASSLSSTDTQYF. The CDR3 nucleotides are TGTGCCAGCAGCCTCTCTAGCACAGATACGCAGTATTTT.

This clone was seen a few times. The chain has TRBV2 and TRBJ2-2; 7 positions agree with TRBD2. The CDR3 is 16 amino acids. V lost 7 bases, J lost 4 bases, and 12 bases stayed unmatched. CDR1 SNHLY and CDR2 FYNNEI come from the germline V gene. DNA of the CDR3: TGTGCCAGCATATCATCGGGCGGGAGTGTCACCGGGGAGCTGTTTTTT. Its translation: CASISSGGSVTGELFF.

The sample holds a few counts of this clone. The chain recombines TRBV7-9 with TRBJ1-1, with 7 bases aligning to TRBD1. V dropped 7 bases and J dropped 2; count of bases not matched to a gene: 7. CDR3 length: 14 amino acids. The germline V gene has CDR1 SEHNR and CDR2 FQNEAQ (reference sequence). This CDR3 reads CASKVDRVNTEAFF. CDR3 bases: TGTGCCAGCAAGGTCGACAGGGTCAACACTGAAGCTTTCTTT.

The CDR3 DNA is TGTGCCAGCAGTTACGGTAGCGGGAGGGCCCAGGAGACCCAGTACTTC. Translated: CASSYGSGRAQETQYF. V and J are TRBV6-6 and TRBJ2-5; the match to TRBD2 covers 11 bases. CDR1 and CDR2 from the germline V gene are MNHNY and SVGAGI (reference sequence). V was pared by 2 bases and J by 5 bases, with 7 bases of the junction left unmatched. The CDR3 is 16 amino acids.

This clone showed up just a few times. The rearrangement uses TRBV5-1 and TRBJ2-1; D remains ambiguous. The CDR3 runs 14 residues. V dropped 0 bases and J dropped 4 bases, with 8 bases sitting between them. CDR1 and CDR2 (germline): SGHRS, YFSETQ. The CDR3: CASSLGSVYNEQFF. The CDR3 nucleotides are TGCGCCAGCAGCTTGGGGTCAGTTTACAATGAGCAGTTCTTC. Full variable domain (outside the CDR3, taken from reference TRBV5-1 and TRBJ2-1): KAGVTQTPRYLIKTRGQQVTLSCSPISGHRSVSWYQQTPGQGLQFLFEYFSETQRNKGNFPGRFSGRQFSNSRSEMNVSTLELGDSALYLCASSLGSVYNEQFFGPGTRLTVL.

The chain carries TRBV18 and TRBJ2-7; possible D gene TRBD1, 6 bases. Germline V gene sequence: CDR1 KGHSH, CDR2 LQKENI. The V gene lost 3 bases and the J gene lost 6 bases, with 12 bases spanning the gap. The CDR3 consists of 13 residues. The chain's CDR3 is CASSPVQGTEQYF. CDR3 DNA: TGTGCCAGCTCACCGGTACAGGGTACCGAGCAGTACTTC.

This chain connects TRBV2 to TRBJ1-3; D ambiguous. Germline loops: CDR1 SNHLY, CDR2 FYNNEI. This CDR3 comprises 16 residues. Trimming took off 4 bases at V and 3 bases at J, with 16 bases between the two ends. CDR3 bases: TGTGCCAGCAGTGTGTGGGCCGAACATGGTGGAAACACCATATATTTT. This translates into CASSVWAEHGGNTIYF.